This TCR beta chain was recovered during a study of cytomegalovirus exposure and HLA in healthy donors. Amplification used 60 Vbeta primers and 13 Jbeta primers. Assay used: immunoSEQ multiplex PCR; TCRdb lists only in-frame clones, some missing. The profile shows 200,000 to 250,000 clones, approximately 81% of them singletons. The specimen sequenced was PBMCs. The TCR sequence derives from a human donor in good health.

The CDR3 is CAITDLDRAEGGELFF. DNA for the CDR3: TGTGCCATCACCGACTTGGACAGGGCCGAGGGCGGGGAGCTGTTTTTT. The chain carries TRBV10-3 and TRBJ2-2; TRBD1 matches at 8 bases. After removal of 7 bases from V and 7 bases from J, the junction contained 14 bases not matched to a gene. The CDR3 contains 16 residues. Looked up from germline, CDR1 is ENHRY and CDR2 is SYGVKD.